The rows below give T cell receptor beta chains drawn from one sample of a study of vaccination effects on CD4 cells after COVID-19. For these TCRs, the target antigens are not known. This table comes from immunoSEQ multiplex PCR, and its TCRdb copy is limited to in-frame clones, with some not included. The sample consists of about 65,000 clones, approximately 79% of them appearing once. The specimen was CD4+ T cells from PBMCs cultured with HCoV-NL63 spike peptides, collected before COVID-19 vaccination. These receptors were collected from a human donor who received a COVID-19 vaccine. Both conserved end residues are part of each CDR3. Expanded clones are given a class, and other clones once, few, many or no size at all.

TRBJ1-1 | . | TRBV9 | 13 | CASSVGGGNEAFF
TRBJ1-1 | . | TRBV5-1 | 13 | CASSLNPNTEAFF
TRBJ1-2 | . | TRBV3-1/TRBV3-2 | 15 | CASSHSGQGTYGYTF
TRBJ1-2 | . | TRBV7-2 | 15 | CASSLDNLPGNGYTF
TRBJ2-5 | . | TRBV14 | 14 | CASSQEQGGGTQYF
TRBJ2-3 | . | TRBV24-1 | 16 | CATSDRPGTLIDTQYF
TRBJ1-2 | . | TRBV2 | 13 | CASSGAARTGYTF
TRBJ2-2 | few | TRBV21-1 | 15 | CASSKGAANTGELFF
TRBJ1-1 | few | TRBV5-1 | 14 | CASSLGVGRTEAFF
TRBJ1-2 | . | TRBV11-3 | 13 | CASSAHRGGGYTF
TRBJ1-1 | . | TRBV5-1 | 13 | CASSFEGNTEAFF
TRBJ2-1 | . | TRBV4-3 | 14 | CASSQGTGSNEQFF
TRBJ2-1 | . | TRBV11-2 | 18 | CASSPNRGGGAGLGEQFF
TRBJ2-2 | . | TRBV4-1 | 13 | CASSQRPGRELFF
TRBJ2-3 | once | TRBV29-1 | 14 | CSVERGGESDTQYF
TRBJ1-1 | . | TRBV2 | 15 | CASSENGGQGQKAFF
TRBJ1-6 | . | TRBV5-1 | 15 | CASSSGTAGNSPLHF
TRBJ2-1 | few | TRBV2 | 16 | CASKVFGGTNYNEQFF
TRBJ2-1 | . | TRBV24-1 | 16 | CATSDPGTGSIPEQFF
TRBJ1-3 | . | TRBV19 | 16 | CASRLTVGRSGNTIYF
TRBJ1-2 | . | TRBV27 | 13 | CASSLTRGGGYTF
TRBJ2-2 | . | TRBV3-1/TRBV3-2 | 15 | CASSPGSRDDGELFF
TRBJ1-4 | . | TRBV7-2 | 15 | CASSLVRGGNEKLFF
TRBJ1-2 | few | TRBV6-5 | 12 | CASRTTGLGYTF
TRBJ2-1 | . | TRBV4-1 | 16 | CASSPQRGKLYNEQFF
TRBJ2-6 | . | TRBV21-1 | 16 | CASSEYYRAGANVLTF
TRBJ2-3 | few | TRBV5-1 | 11 | CASSLAITQYF
TRBJ1-5 | . | TRBV19 | 15 | CASSTTSYSNQPQHF
TRBJ1-2 | . | TRBV6-5 | 16 | CASSYYGTGTNYGYTF
TRBJ1-4 | few | TRBV2 | 14 | CASSRGRSSEKLFF
TRBJ1-1 | . | TRBV21-1 | 14 | CASSATGEPTEAFF
TRBJ1-2 | . | TRBV5-6 | 14 | CASSSLTGNYGYTF
TRBJ1-4 | . | TRBV5-1 | 14 | CASTERATNEKLFF
TRBJ2-4 | . | TRBV2 | 13 | CASSGGLGDIQYF
TRBJ1-3 | few | TRBV7-9 | 15 | CASSLGRASGNTIYF
TRBJ1-2 | . | TRBV5-1 | 17 | CASSRAGTGYPPEGYTF
TRBJ2-3 | . | TRBV5-4 | 16 | CASSPGGGFRFGTQYF
TRBJ1-6 | . | TRBV7-9 | 17 | CASSLGQGSSYNSPLHF
TRBJ1-5 | . | TRBV27 | 18 | CASSLYPLPGSSNQPQHF